The sample holds a few counts of the clone carrying this T cell receptor (beta chain). This sample is drawn from a study of blood T cell repertoires in COVID-19. Study-level information: Samples representing acute and convalescent COVID-19 were sourced from the United States, Italy and Spain.

Authors' data handling: Estimated nucleated cell counts came from reference gene primer amplification. Profiling relied on immunoSEQ multiplex PCR, and the TCRdb table lists in-frame clones only, not all of them. The DNA gave D and trimming, while V, J and clone size come from that table. Among some 150,000 clones listed, 85% were seen once. This receptor was taken from a man aged 45-65 years with acute or convalescent COVID-19. The specimen sequenced was peripheral blood.

Here the CDR3 reads CASSQAAFDSPVEAFF. For the CDR3, the DNA is TGTGCCAGCAGCCAAGCCGCATTCGACAGCCCAGTTGAAGCTTTCTTT. This sequence joins TRBV4-2 and TRBJ1-1, with D maybe TRBD1 (5 bases). Germline V gene sequence: CDR1 LGHNA, CDR2 YNFKEQ. CDR3 size: 16 residues. V was pared by 1 base and J by 7 bases, with 19 bases between.